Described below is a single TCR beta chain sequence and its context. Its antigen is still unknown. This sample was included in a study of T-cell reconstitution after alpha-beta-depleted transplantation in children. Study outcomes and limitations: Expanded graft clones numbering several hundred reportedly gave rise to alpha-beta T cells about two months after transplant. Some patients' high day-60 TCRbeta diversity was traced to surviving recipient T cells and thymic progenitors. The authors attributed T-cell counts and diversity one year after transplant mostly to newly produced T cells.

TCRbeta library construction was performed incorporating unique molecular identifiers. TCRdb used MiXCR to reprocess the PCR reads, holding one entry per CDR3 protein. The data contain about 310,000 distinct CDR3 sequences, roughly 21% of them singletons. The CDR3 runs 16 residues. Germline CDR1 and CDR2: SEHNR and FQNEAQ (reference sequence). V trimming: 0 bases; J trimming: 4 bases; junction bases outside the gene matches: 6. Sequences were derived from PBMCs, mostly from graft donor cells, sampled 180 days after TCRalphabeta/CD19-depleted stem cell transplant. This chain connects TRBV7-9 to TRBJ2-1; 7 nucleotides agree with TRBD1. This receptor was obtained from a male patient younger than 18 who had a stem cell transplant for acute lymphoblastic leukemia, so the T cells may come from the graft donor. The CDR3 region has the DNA TGTGCCAGCAGCTTAGCCGCCGGGACAGCGTACAATGAGCAGTTCTTC. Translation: CASSLAAGTAYNEQFF.